The source of this T cell receptor (beta chain) is a study of control samples from healthy donors and cancer patients. The method was immunoSEQ multiplex PCR; TCRdb's version includes in-frame clones alone and lacks a portion of them. This table lists about 210,000 clones. With 1 base clipped from V and 5 bases from J, the junction kept 6 bases outside the gene matches. Germline CDR1 is KGHDR and CDR2 is SFDVKD. The CDR3 length is 15 residues. The sequence was obtained from a woman in her twenties or thirties in good health. The V call is TRBV24-1, the J call TRBJ2-7; 8 bases agree with TRBD1. Sequencing was carried out using blood. CDR3 sequence (DNA): TGTGCCACCAGTGATTTCCCGGACAGGGCCCACGAGCAGTACTTC. This gives the protein CATSDFPDRAHEQYF.